Below are 20 T cell receptor beta chains sequenced from a single sample in a study of T cell responses to AZD1222 COVID-19 vaccine (dated by TCRdb to the early 2020s). The receptor library was made with the immunoSEQ multiplex PCR assay. TCRdb's version of the immuneACCESS table is confined to in-frame rearrangements and falls short of the full clone set. An unresolved V gene accounts for under half of the shortfall where checked; the remainder is of unknown origin. The sample table holds some 120,000 clones, of which around 86% were seen once. Clones ranked in the top ten supply 7% to 8% of the sample. The time point label of this sample denotes: baseline before first vaccination. Sample: peripheral blood, taken on day 0 of AZD1222 vaccination. The receptors here all came from an adult in good health.

V and J are TRBV5-1 and TRBJ2-3; 10 nucleotides line up with TRBD2. The CDR3 has 15 amino acids. Germline trimming cut 4 bases from V and 4 bases from J; bases unmatched to any gene: 6. Germline CDR1 reads SGHRS; CDR2 reads YFSETQ. The CDR3 protein is CASSLAGAGPDTQYF. The DNA for the CDR3 is TGCGCCAGCAGCCTAGCGGGGGCAGGCCCAGATACGCAGTATTTT.

The J gene is TRBJ2-6, the V gene TRBV28; D not resolved. V was trimmed by 4 bases and J by 0 bases, leaving 7 bases between them. This CDR3 contains 15 residues. The V gene's germline CDR1 is MDHEN and CDR2 SYDVKM. In DNA form, the CDR3 reads TGTGCCAGCAGTTCGATGCTCTCTGGGGCCAACGTCCTGACTTTC. Translation gives CASSSMLSGANVLTF.

The chain uses TRBV6-6 and TRBJ2-7, with D unclear. The ends were cut back, 5 bases at V and 5 bases at J, with 10 bases in the middle. Germline loops: CDR1 MNHNY, CDR2 SVGAGI (reference sequence). The CDR3 is 12 residues long. CDR3 in amino acids: CASSHTVDEQYF. The CDR3, as DNA: TGTGCCAGCAGTCACACGGTGGACGAGCAGTACTTC.

The chain carries TRBV20-1 and TRBJ2-3; no reliable D call. V lost 8 bases and J lost 13, with 19 bases in between. This CDR3 contains 11 residues. Germline values: CDR1 DFQATT, CDR2 SNEGSKA (reference sequence). The CDR3 here is CSMALPPSEYF. Written as DNA, the CDR3 is TGCAGTATGGCGCTACCCCCCTCGGAGTATTTT.

V and J are TRBV10-1 and TRBJ2-4; D is unresolved. Germline lookup yields CDR1 WNHNN and CDR2 SYGVQD (reference sequence). Trimming took off 3 bases at V and 13 bases at J, with 16 bases between the two ends. The CDR3 is 13 amino acids. The CDR3 DNA follows: TGCGCCAGCAGTGAAAGACTGGGCAGGTCCCAGTACTTC. Its translation: CASSERLGRSQYF.

This clone appeared a single time. The chain joins TRBV5-1 to TRBJ2-2; D call uncertain. Trimming removed 7 bases from V and 1 base from J, with 5 bases in between. The length of the CDR3 is 12 residues. Germline CDR1 and CDR2: SGHRS and YFSETQ. For the CDR3, the DNA is TGCGCCAGCCGCCTGAACACCGGGGAGCTGTTTTTT. It translates to CASRLNTGELFF.

The V gene is TRBV10-3, the J gene TRBJ1-1; D gene uncertain. V lost 3 bases, J lost 0 bases, and 5 bases lay in between. Germline V CDR1 and CDR2: ENHRY, SYGVKD. The CDR3 spans 13 residues. CDR3 DNA sequence: TGTGCCATCAGTGACAGGCTGAACACTGAAGCTTTCTTT. This encodes CAISDRLNTEAFF.

This sequence joins TRBV5-1 and TRBJ2-3; 9 bases are a match to TRBD2. CDR1 is SGHRS, CDR2 YFSETQ, per germline. This CDR3 contains 16 residues. J gave up 4 bases and V 2 bases, and 8 bases lay outside the gene matches. CDR3 amino acids: CASSFRLAAAPDTQYF. The CDR3 coding sequence is TGCGCCAGCAGCTTCCGACTAGCGGCGGCGCCAGATACGCAGTATTTT.

The chain has TRBV5-5 and TRBJ2-1; tentatively, D is TRBD1 or TRBD2 (5 bases each). The CDR3 runs to 14 residues. Germline-derived CDR1 and CDR2 are SGHKS and YYEKEE (reference sequence). Deletions cut 0 bases from V and 6 bases from J, with 10 bases between. The CDR3 reads CASSLDFGANEQFF. DNA of the CDR3: TGTGCCAGCAGCTTGGATTTCGGGGCCAATGAGCAGTTCTTC.

The V and J genes are TRBV19 and TRBJ2-5; 8 bases align to TRBD2. CDR1 is LNHDA and CDR2 is SQIVND in the germline V gene (reference sequence). J gave up 4 bases and V 1 base, and 5 bases lay outside the gene matches. The CDR3 has 15 residues. CDR3 amino acids: CASSIAGGGRETQYF. The CDR3 nucleotides read TGTGCCAGTAGTATAGCCGGGGGGGGGCGAGAGACCCAGTACTTC. Variable domain in full (rest from reference TRBV19 and TRBJ2-5): DGGITQSPKYLFRKEGQNVTLSCEQNLNHDAMYWYRQDPGQGLRLIYYSQIVNDFQKGDIAEGYSVSREKKESFPLTVTSAQKNPTAFYLCASSIAGGGRETQYFGPGTRLLVL.

The CDR3 loop is CASSPDSSGNTIYF. As DNA, the CDR3 is TGTGCCAGCAGCCCCGACAGCTCTGGAAACACCATATATTTT. The chain is built from TRBV6-2 or TRBV6-3 and TRBJ1-3; a possible D gene is TRBD1 (5 bases). Germline V gene sequence: CDR1 MNHEY, CDR2 SVGEGT. The CDR3 contains 14 residues. The V end lost 6 bases, the J end lost 0 bases, and 9 bases lay between the germline ends.

J is TRBJ1-5 and V is TRBV19; tentative D call: TRBD1 (6 bases). V was trimmed by 5 bases and J by 5 bases, leaving 25 bases between them. The CDR3 has 18 residues. Germline CDR1 LNHDA, CDR2 SQIVND (reference sequence). The chain's CDR3 is CASSLGGQSNRRDQPQHF. The CDR3 DNA sequence: TGTGCCAGTAGTTTAGGGGGTCAGTCGAACCGCAGAGATCAGCCCCAGCATTTT.

The rearrangement joins TRBV29-1 to TRBJ2-1, with D uncertain. V was shortened by 6 bases and J by 5 bases, with 8 bases between the two germline ends. This CDR3 has 11 amino acids. Germline V gene data show CDR1 as SQVTM and CDR2 as ANQGSEA. The CDR3 reads CSVGRNNEQFF. In nucleotides, the CDR3 is TGCAGCGTCGGTAGAAACAATGAGCAGTTCTTC.

The chain recombines TRBV18 with TRBJ2-5, with 9 bases that match TRBD1. V shed 0 bases and J 1 base; nucleotides not matched to a gene: 3. This CDR3 region has 16 residues. Germline CDR1 reads KGHSH; CDR2 reads LQKENI. CDR3 DNA: TGTGCCAGCTCACCACCGGGACAGGGAGTCCAAGAGACCCAGTACTTC. Protein: CASSPPGQGVQETQYF.

The J gene is TRBJ1-1, the V gene TRBV5-4; D not certain. CDR1 SGHNT and CDR2 YYREEE come from the germline V gene (reference sequence). The length of the CDR3 is 14 residues. With 2 bases removed from V and 1 base from J, the gap between germline ends came to 9 bases. CDR3 in amino acids: CASSLPRGNTEAFF. The CDR3 DNA sequence: TGTGCCAGCAGCTTACCACGGGGGAACACTGAAGCTTTCTTT.

The chain joins TRBV14 to TRBJ2-2; 9 bases line up with TRBD2. The germline gives CDR1 SGHDN, CDR2 FVKESK. CDR3 length: 16 residues. V shed 1 base, J shed 4 bases, and the junction held 4 bases outside the gene matches. The CDR3 region is CASSQGLAGFTGELFF. The CDR3, as DNA: TGTGCCAGCAGCCAAGGTCTAGCGGGGTTCACCGGGGAGCTGTTTTTT.

The rearrangement links TRBV27 to TRBJ2-7, with D possibly being TRBD2 (6 bases). Between the trimmed V and J ends, which lost 5 bases and 3 bases, there was a span of 17 bases. This CDR3 is 15 amino acids long. From germline, CDR1 is MNHEY and CDR2 SMNVEV (reference sequence). In DNA, the CDR3 is TGTGCCAGCAGTGACGGGACTCCCGGGGGCTACGAGCAGTACTTC. It specifies CASSDGTPGGYEQYF.

The J gene is TRBJ1-1, the V gene TRBV10-3; the D is unclear. CDR1 ENHRY and CDR2 SYGVKD come from the germline V gene. This CDR3 comprises 11 residues. V lost 6 bases to trimming and J lost 3 bases, with 5 bases between them. CDR3 DNA sequence: TGTGCCATCAGCCGGGACACTGAAGCTTTCTTT. Translation: CAISRDTEAFF.

This clone was observed a single time. This chain joins TRBV27 and TRBJ1-2, with D perhaps matching TRBD1 (5 bases). This CDR3 region has 13 residues. Germline-derived CDR1 and CDR2 are MNHEY and SMNVEV (reference sequence). Deletions cut 5 bases from V and 4 bases from J, with 11 bases between. CDR3 sequence reads: CASSPGIPYGYTF. CDR3 DNA: TGTGCCAGCAGTCCAGGGATCCCCTATGGCTACACCTTC.

The V call is TRBV7-2, the J call TRBJ1-2, with 9 bases lining up with TRBD1. V lost 4 bases to trimming and J lost 5 bases; unmatched junction nucleotides: 2. Germline V lookup: CDR1 SGHTA, CDR2 FQGNSA. The CDR3 is 13 residues long. CDR3 sequence reads: CASSSGQGYGYTF. CDR3 coding DNA: TGTGCCAGCAGCTCGGGACAGGGTTATGGCTACACCTTC.